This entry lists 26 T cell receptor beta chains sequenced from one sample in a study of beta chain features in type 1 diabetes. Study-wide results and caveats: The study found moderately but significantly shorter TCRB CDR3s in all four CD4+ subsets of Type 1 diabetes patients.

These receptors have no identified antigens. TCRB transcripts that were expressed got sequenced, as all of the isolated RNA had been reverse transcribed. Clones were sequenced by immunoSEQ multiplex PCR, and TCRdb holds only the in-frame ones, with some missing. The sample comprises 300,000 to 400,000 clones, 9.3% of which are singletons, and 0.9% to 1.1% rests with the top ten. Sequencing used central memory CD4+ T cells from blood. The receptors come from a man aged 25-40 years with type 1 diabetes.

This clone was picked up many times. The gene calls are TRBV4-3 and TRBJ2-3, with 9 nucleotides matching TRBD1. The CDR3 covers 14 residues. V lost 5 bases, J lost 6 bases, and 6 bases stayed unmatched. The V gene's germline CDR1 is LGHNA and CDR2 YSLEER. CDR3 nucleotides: TGCGCCAGCAGCTCCACAGGGGGCGCGGATACGCAGTATTTT. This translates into CASSSTGGADTQYF.

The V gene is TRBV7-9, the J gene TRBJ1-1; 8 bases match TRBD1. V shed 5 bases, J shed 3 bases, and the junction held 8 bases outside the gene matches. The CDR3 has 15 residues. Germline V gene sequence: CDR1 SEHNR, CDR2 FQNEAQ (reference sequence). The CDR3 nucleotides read TGTGCCAGCAGCGCGGGACAGGATCGGGACACTGAAGCTTTCTTT. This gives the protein CASSAGQDRDTEAFF.

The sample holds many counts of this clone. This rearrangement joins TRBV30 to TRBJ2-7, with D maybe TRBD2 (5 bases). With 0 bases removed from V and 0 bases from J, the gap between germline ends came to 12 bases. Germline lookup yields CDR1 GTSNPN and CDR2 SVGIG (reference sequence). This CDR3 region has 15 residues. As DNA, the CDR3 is TGTGCCTGGAGTGTATTACTAGGGAACTCCTACGAGCAGTACTTC. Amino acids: CAWSVLLGNSYEQYF.

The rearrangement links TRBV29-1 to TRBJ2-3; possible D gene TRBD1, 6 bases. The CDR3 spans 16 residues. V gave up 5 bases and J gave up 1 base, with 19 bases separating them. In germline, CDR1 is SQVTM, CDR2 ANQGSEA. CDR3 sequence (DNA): TGCAGCGTTCCCAAACCAGGGGCCGTAGGCACAGATACGCAGTATTTT. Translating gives CSVPKPGAVGTDTQYF.

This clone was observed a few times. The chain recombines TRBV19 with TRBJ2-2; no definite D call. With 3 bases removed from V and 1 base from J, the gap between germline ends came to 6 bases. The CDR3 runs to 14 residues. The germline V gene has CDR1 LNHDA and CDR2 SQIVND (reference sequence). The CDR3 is CASSISQNTGELFF. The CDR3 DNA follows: TGTGCCAGTAGTATCAGCCAGAACACCGGGGAGCTGTTTTTT.

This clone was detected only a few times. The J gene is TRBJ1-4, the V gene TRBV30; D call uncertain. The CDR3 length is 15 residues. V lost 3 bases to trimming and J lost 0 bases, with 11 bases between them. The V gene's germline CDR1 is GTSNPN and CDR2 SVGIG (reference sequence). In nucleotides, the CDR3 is TGTGCCTGGAGATCGGGTCGGACAACTAATGAAAAACTGTTTTTT. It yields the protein CAWRSGRTTNEKLFF.

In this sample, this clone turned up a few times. The CDR3 DNA follows: TGTGCCAGCAGTGCTGGAGGGGACAATGAGCAGTTCTTC. It yields the protein CASSAGGDNEQFF. V and J are TRBV6-1 and TRBJ2-1, with D possibly being TRBD2 (6 bases). Trimming left V 4 bases short and J 5 bases short, with 9 bases between. Germline loops: CDR1 MNHNS, CDR2 SASEGT. The CDR3 covers 13 residues.

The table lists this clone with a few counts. DNA for the CDR3: TGTGCCAGCAGTTGGAGGCCTAGCGGGGGGCAGACCCAGTACTTC. This encodes CASSWRPSGGQTQYF. This sequence joins TRBV6-5 and TRBJ2-5, with TRBD2 matching 11 bases. V dropped 4 bases and J dropped 6; count of bases not matched to a gene: 7. The CDR3 is 15 amino acids. The V gene's germline CDR1 is MNHEY and CDR2 SVGAGI.

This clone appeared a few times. The CDR3 coding sequence is TGTGCCAGCAGCTTCCGGGACGGAAGAGAAACCCAGTACTTC. Amino acids: CASSFRDGRETQYF. This chain connects TRBV7-9 to TRBJ2-5; D is tentatively TRBD1 or TRBD2 (5 bases each). Trimming stripped 3 bases from V and 8 bases from J, with 16 bases between. The CDR3 covers 14 residues. Germline V gene data show CDR1 as SEHNR and CDR2 as FQNEAQ (reference sequence).

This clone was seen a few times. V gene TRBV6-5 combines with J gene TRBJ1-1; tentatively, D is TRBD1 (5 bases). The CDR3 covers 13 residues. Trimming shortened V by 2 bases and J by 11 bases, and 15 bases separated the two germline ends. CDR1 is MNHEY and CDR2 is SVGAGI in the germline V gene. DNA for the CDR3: TGTGCCAGCAGTTACGTAACAGGACCGAGTGCTTTCTTT. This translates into CASSYVTGPSAFF.

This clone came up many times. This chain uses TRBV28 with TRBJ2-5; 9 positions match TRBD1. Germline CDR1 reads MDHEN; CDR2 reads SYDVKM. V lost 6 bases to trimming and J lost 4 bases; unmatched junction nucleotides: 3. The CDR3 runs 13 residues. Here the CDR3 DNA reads TGTGCCAGCAGGACAGGGGGAACAGAGACCCAGTACTTC. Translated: CASRTGGTETQYF.

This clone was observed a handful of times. Written as DNA, the CDR3 is TGCGCCAGCACCTCTACAGGGGTCTCAGAAGCTTTCTTT. It encodes CASTSTGVSEAFF. The J gene is TRBJ1-1, the V gene TRBV10-1; the match to TRBD1 covers 7 bases. The CDR3 contains 13 residues. Looked up from germline, CDR1 is WNHNN and CDR2 is SYGVQD (reference sequence). V was clipped by 7 bases and J by 8 bases; unmatched bases: 10.

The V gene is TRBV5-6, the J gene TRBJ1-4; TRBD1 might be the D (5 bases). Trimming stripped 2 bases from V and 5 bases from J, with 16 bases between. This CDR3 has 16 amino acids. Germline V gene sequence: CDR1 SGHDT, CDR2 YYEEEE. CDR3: CASSLHRLLGNEKLFF. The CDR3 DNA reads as TGTGCCAGCAGCTTACACAGGCTCCTAGGCAATGAAAAACTGTTTTTT.

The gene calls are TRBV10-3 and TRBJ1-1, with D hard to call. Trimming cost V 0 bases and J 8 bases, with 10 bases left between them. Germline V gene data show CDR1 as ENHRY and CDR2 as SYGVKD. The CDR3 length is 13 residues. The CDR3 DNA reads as TGTGCCATCAGTGAGTCTTTTGAACGGGAAGCTTTCTTT. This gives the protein CAISESFEREAFF.

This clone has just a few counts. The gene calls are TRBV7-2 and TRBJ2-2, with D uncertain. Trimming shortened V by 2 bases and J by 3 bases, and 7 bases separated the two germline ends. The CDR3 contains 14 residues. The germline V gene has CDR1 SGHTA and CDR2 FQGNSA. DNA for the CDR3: TGTGCCAGCAGCTTATATGCGGACACCGGGGAGCTGTTTTTT. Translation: CASSLYADTGELFF. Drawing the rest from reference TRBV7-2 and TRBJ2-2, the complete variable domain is GAGVSQSPSNKVTEKGKDVELRCDPISGHTALYWYRQSLGQGLEFLIYFQGNSAPDKSGLPSDRFSAERTGGSVSTLTIQRTQQEDSAVYLCASSLYADTGELFFGEGSRLTVL.

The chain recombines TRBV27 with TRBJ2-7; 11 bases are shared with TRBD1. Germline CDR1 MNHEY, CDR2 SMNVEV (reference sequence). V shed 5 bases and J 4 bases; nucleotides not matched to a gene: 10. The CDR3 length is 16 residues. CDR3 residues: CASSLGRTGGGYEQYF. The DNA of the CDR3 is TGTGCCAGCAGTCTGGGCCGGACAGGGGGCGGGTACGAGCAGTACTTC.

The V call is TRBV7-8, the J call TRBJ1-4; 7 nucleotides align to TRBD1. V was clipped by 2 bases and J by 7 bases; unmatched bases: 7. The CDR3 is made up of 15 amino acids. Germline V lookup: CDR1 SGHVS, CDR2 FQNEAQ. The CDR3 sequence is CASSLSFDRVEKLFF. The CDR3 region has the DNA TGTGCCAGCAGCTTATCCTTCGACAGGGTTGAAAAACTGTTTTTT.

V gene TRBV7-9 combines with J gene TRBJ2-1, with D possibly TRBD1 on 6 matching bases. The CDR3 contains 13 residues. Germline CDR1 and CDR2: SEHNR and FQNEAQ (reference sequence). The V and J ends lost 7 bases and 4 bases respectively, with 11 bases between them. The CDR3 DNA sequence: TGTGCCAGCAACAGGGATAATTACAATGAGCAGTTCTTC. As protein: CASNRDNYNEQFF. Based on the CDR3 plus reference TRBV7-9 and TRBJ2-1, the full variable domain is DTGVSQNPRHKITKRGQNVTFRCDPISEHNRLYWYRQTLGQGPEFLTYFQNEAQLEKSRLLSDRFSAERPKGSFSTLEIQRTEQGDSAMYLCASNRDNYNEQFFGPGTRLTVL.

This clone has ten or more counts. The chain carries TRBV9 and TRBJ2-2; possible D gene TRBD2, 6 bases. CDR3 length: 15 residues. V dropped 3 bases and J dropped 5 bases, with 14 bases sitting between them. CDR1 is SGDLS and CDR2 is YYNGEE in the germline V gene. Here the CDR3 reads CASSGGYSGTGELFF. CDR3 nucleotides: TGTGCCAGCAGCGGAGGGTACAGCGGGACCGGGGAGCTGTTTTTT.

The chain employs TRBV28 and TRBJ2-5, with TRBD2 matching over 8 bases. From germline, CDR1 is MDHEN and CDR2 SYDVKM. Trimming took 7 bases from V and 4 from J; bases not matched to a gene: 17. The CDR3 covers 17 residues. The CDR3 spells CASISQQAGGAGETQYF. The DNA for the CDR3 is TGTGCCAGCATCTCCCAACAGGCCGGGGGGGCCGGAGAGACCCAGTACTTC.

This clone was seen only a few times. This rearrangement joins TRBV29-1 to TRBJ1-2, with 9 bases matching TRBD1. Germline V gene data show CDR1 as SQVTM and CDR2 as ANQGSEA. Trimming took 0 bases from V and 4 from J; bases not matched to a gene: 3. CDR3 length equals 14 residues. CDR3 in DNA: TGCAGCGTTGAAGACGCGGACAGGGGCTATGGCTACACCTTC. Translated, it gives CSVEDADRGYGYTF.

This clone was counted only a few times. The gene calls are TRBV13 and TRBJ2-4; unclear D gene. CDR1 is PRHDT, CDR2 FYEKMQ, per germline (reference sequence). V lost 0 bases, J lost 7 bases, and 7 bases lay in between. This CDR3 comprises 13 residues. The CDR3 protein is CASSLGSGNIQYF. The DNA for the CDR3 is TGTGCCAGCAGCTTAGGGTCTGGGAACATTCAGTACTTC.

The CDR3 nucleotides read TGTGCCAGTAGTGCGACAGGGCGGCATACGCAGTATTTT. Translating it yields CASSATGRHTQYF. The chain carries TRBV19 and TRBJ2-3, with 7 nucleotides matching TRBD1. The CDR3 is 13 amino acids. Looked up from germline, CDR1 is LNHDA and CDR2 is SQIVND (reference sequence). After removal of 5 bases from V and 7 bases from J, the junction contained 6 bases not matched to a gene.

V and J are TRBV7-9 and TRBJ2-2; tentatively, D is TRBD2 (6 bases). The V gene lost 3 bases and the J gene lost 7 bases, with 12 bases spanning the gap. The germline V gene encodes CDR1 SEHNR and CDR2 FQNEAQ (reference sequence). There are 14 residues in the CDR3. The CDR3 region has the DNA TGTGCCAGCAGCTTCCAGGGAGGAAGCGGGGAGCTGTTTTTT. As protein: CASSFQGGSGELFF.

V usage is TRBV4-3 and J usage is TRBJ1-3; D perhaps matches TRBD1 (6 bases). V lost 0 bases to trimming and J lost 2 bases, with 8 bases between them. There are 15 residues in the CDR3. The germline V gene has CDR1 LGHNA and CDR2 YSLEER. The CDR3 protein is CASSQEAGAGNTIYF. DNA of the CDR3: TGCGCCAGCAGCCAAGAAGCAGGGGCTGGAAACACCATATATTTT.

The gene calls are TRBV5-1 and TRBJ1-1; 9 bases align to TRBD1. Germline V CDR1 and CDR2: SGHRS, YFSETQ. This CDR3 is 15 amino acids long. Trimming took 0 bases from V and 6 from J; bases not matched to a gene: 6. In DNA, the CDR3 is TGCGCCAGCAGCTTGGGGACAGGGGTAAGAGCTGAAGCTTTCTTT. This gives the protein CASSLGTGVRAEAFF. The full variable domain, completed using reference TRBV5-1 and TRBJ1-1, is KAGVTQTPRYLIKTRGQQVTLSCSPISGHRSVSWYQQTPGQGLQFLFEYFSETQRNKGNFPGRFSGRQFSNSRSEMNVSTLELGDSALYLCASSLGTGVRAEAFFGQGTRLTVV.